These 19 T cell receptor beta chains were all obtained from the same sample, sequenced in a study of control samples from healthy donors and cancer patients. Repertoires were generated with immunoSEQ multiplex PCR, while TCRdb's copy carries only in-frame clones and drops some. This sample has about 120,000 clones, with more than 80% found just once. Sequencing used PBMCs. All receptors come from a woman aged 45-59 years with colorectal cancer.

This clone has just one count. This chain connects TRBV19 to TRBJ1-6; the D is unclear. Germline V gene data show CDR1 as LNHDA and CDR2 as SQIVND (reference sequence). The V gene lost 3 bases and the J gene lost 5 bases, with 8 bases spanning the gap. The CDR3 consists of 14 residues. The CDR3 sequence: CASSIRDNNSPLHF. The CDR3 DNA sequence: TGTGCCAGTAGTATCCGCGACAATAATTCACCCCTCCACTTT.

The V gene is TRBV23-1, the J gene TRBJ1-5; a possible D gene is TRBD1 (5 bases). Being an ORF, TRBV23-1 has a function that is uncertain. The CDR3 has 19 amino acids. V shed 2 bases and J shed 2 bases, with 22 bases lying between them. CDR3 nucleotides: TGCGCCAGCAGTCAAGTTAACTTTACACAGGTTATGGGCAATCAGCCCCAGCATTTT. Amino acids: CASSQVNFTQVMGNQPQHF.

The chain is built from TRBV9 and TRBJ1-1, with D possibly being TRBD1 (6 bases). The CDR3 extends over 17 amino acids. The V and J ends lost 0 bases and 1 base respectively, with 16 bases between them. Germline V CDR1 and CDR2: SGDLS, YYNGEE. CDR3 bases: TGTGCCAGCAGCGTAGCCAGGGTCCCAGGGGAGAACACTGAAGCTTTCTTT. Translation: CASSVARVPGENTEAFF.

This chain's CDR3 is CASSLGEDKTYEQYF. The CDR3 DNA sequence: TGTGCCAGCAGCCTGGGGGAGGACAAAACCTACGAGCAGTACTTC. The chain has TRBV11-1 and TRBJ2-7; perhaps TRBD2 as D (6 bases). Germline-derived CDR1 and CDR2 are SGHAT and FQDESV (reference sequence). The germline V and J ends were trimmed by 5 bases and 2 bases, with 16 bases remaining between them. There are 15 residues in the CDR3.

This clone was seen a single time. The J gene is TRBJ2-7, the V gene TRBV6-8, with 10 bases matching TRBD2. Unmatched junction bases numbered 10, after V lost 5 bases and J lost 3 bases. This CDR3 has 16 residues. Germline CDR1 is MNHGY and CDR2 is SAAAGT. The CDR3 is CASSTSLTSGVYEQYF. CDR3 nucleotides: TGTGCCAGCAGTACCTCCTTAACTAGCGGGGTCTACGAGCAGTACTTC.

J is TRBJ1-6 and V is TRBV5-6, with D perhaps matching TRBD1 (5 bases). The CDR3 consists of 15 residues. The germline gives CDR1 SGHDT, CDR2 YYEEEE. V shed 0 bases and J shed 4 bases, with 8 bases lying between them. This CDR3 is CASSLEGRYNSPLHF. The CDR3 DNA sequence: TGTGCCAGCAGCTTGGAGGGGAGATATAATTCACCCCTCCACTTT.

The chain links TRBV30 to TRBJ1-3; D possibly corresponds to TRBD1 (6 bases). CDR1 and CDR2 (germline): GTSNPN, SVGIG (reference sequence). The CDR3 contains 14 residues. V lost 8 bases and J 7 bases, leaving 21 bases between the germline ends. The CDR3 DNA sequence: TGTGCCGGGGGGGGGCCCCGCGGGGCGAACACCATATATTTT. It codes for CAGGGPRGANTIYF.

The V and J genes are TRBV11-2 and TRBJ2-6; no definite D call. The CDR3 covers 16 residues. The germline gives CDR1 SGHAT, CDR2 FQNNGV. V lost 3 bases and J 0 bases, leaving 9 bases between the germline ends. The CDR3 reads CASSFGISSGANVLTF. Here the CDR3 DNA reads TGTGCCAGCAGCTTCGGTATAAGCTCTGGGGCCAACGTCCTGACTTTC.

The count of this clone is one. The chain couples TRBV28 to TRBJ2-5; D is ambiguous. From germline, CDR1 is MDHEN and CDR2 SYDVKM. The length of the CDR3 is 14 residues. The germline V and J ends were trimmed by 3 bases and 2 bases, with 10 bases remaining between them. The CDR3 loop reads CASSLAGQQETQYF. The CDR3 nucleotides are TGTGCCAGCAGTTTGGCCGGCCAACAAGAGACCCAGTACTTC.

The genes are TRBV6-2 or TRBV6-3 and TRBJ1-1; unclear D gene. Trimming pared 4 bases from V and 1 base from J, leaving 1 base between. The germline V gene has CDR1 MNHEY and CDR2 SVGEGT. CDR3 length: 11 residues. The CDR3 region has the DNA TGTGCCAGCAGTTCGAACACTGAAGCTTTCTTT. This encodes CASSSNTEAFF.

This clone was counted a few times. The V call is TRBV13, the J call TRBJ1-1, with a weak D call TRBD1 (5 bases). With 1 base removed from V and 1 base from J, the gap between germline ends came to 13 bases. The CDR3 runs 16 residues. Per the germline V gene, CDR1 is PRHDT and CDR2 is FYEKMQ (reference sequence). The CDR3 nucleotides read TGTGCCAGCAGCTTAGACGGCGGCAGGGCGAACACTGAAGCTTTCTTT. It translates to CASSLDGGRANTEAFF.

The chain uses TRBV18 and TRBJ2-5; 8 nucleotides match TRBD1. There are 15 residues in the CDR3. V lost 3 bases to trimming and J lost 3 bases; unmatched junction nucleotides: 6. Germline-derived CDR1 and CDR2 are KGHSH and LQKENI. CDR3 coding DNA: TGTGCCAGCTCACCGGGAATGGGACAGGAAGAGACCCAGTACTTC. Translation gives CASSPGMGQEETQYF. The full variable domain, its missing parts supplied by reference TRBV18 and TRBJ2-5, is NAGVMQNPRHLVRRRGQEARLRCSPMKGHSHVYWYRQLPEEGLKFMVYLQKENIIDESGMPKERFSAEFPKEGPSILRIQQVVRGDSAAYFCASSPGMGQEETQYFGPGTRLLVL.

This clone was seen once. The chain has TRBV25-1 and TRBJ1-1, with 7 bases lining up with TRBD1. Germline trimming cut 6 bases from V and 3 bases from J; bases unmatched to any gene: 7. Germline CDR1 and CDR2: MGHDK and SYGVNS. The CDR3 length is 14 residues. CDR3 coding DNA: TGTGCCAGCAGCCCGCTCAGGGGGGACACTGAAGCTTTCTTT. Translating it yields CASSPLRGDTEAFF.

The chain uses TRBV19 and TRBJ2-5; 10 bases are shared with TRBD1. The germline gives CDR1 LNHDA, CDR2 SQIVND (reference sequence). V gave up 7 bases and J gave up 2 bases; unmatched junction bases: 7. The CDR3 length is 15 residues. The CDR3 DNA sequence: TGTGCCAGTAACTCCCGGACAGGGGGACAAGAGACCCAGTACTTC. Its protein product is CASNSRTGGQETQYF.

This rearrangement joins TRBV3-1 (or the pseudogene TRBV3-2) to TRBJ2-3; D possibly uses TRBD1 or TRBD2 (5 bases each). The CDR3 totals 14 residues. Per germline, CDR1 LGHDT and CDR2 YNNKEL (reference sequence). Trimming shortened V by 7 bases and J by 2 bases, and 13 bases separated the two germline ends. CDR3 sequence reads: CASTPGPSTDTQYF. As DNA, the CDR3 is TGTGCCAGCACCCCGGGACCGTCCACAGATACGCAGTATTTT.

The rearrangement joins TRBV5-1 to TRBJ1-2, with TRBD1 matching 8 bases. CDR3 size: 16 residues. V lost 4 bases and J lost 6; bases outside the gene matches: 14. Germline V gene data show CDR1 as SGHRS and CDR2 as YFSETQ. The CDR3 region has the DNA TGCGCCAGCAGCCGGGGACAGGCCGACTCTCCGAATGGCTACACCTTC. Translation: CASSRGQADSPNGYTF.

J is TRBJ2-7 and V is TRBV29-1, with 9 bases matching TRBD1. The length of the CDR3 is 16 residues. The V gene end was trimmed by 6 bases and the J gene end by 1 base; junction bases not matched to a gene: 13. CDR1 and CDR2 from the germline V gene are SQVTM and ANQGSEA. The CDR3 here is CSVREWTGDLSYEQYF. The CDR3 region has the DNA TGCAGCGTACGGGAGTGGACAGGGGATTTATCCTACGAGCAGTACTTC.

The V and J genes are TRBV28 and TRBJ2-2, with D possibly being TRBD1 (6 bases). The CDR3 has 15 amino acids. Germline CDR1 and CDR2: MDHEN and SYDVKM. V was shortened by 6 bases and J by 4 bases, with 15 bases between the two germline ends. CDR3 residues: CASSAPGHSTGELFF. The CDR3 bases are TGTGCCAGCAGCGCACCGGGACACAGCACCGGGGAGCTGTTTTTT.

The rearrangement joins TRBV2 to TRBJ1-2; a weak D match, TRBD1 (5 bases). Deletions cut 1 base from V and 4 bases from J, with 16 bases between. CDR1 is SNHLY and CDR2 is FYNNEI in the germline V gene. This CDR3 comprises 16 residues. CDR3 region: CASSEGGGLVRYGYTF. CDR3 in DNA: TGTGCCAGCAGTGAAGGGGGGGGACTGGTCCGCTATGGCTACACCTTC.